Below, 23 T cell receptor beta chains from the same sample are listed, as sequenced in a study of shared clonotypes between healthy human individuals. Clones were read by immunoSEQ multiplex PCR, and TCRdb kept only the in-frame ones, dropping some. This repertoire shows about 2.4 million clones, around 90% found once; its top ten account for under 0.15%. What was sequenced was naive CD4+ T cells sorted from blood. As for subset: CD45RA+ positively selected. All receptors derive from a man aged 18 to 30 in good health.

The J gene is TRBJ1-2, the V gene TRBV18; 9 bases align to TRBD1. V dropped 1 base and J dropped 4; count of bases not matched to a gene: 7. The germline gives CDR1 KGHSH, CDR2 LQKENI. The CDR3 is 16 amino acids. CDR3 sequence reads: CASSPLNTGGSYGYTF. The CDR3 nucleotides are TGTGCCAGCTCACCACTCAATACAGGGGGCAGCTATGGCTACACCTTC.

The chain uses TRBV4-3 and TRBJ2-7; 8 nucleotides match TRBD2. This CDR3 comprises 19 residues. Germline CDR1 LGHNA, CDR2 YSLEER. V lost 0 bases, J lost 0 bases, and 13 bases stayed unmatched. CDR3 in amino acids: CASSQDVLAGGSPSYEQYF. The CDR3 DNA reads as TGCGCCAGCAGCCAAGATGTCCTGGCGGGAGGCTCACCCTCCTACGAGCAGTACTTC.

The chain carries TRBV6-1 and TRBJ1-2; possible D gene TRBD1, 6 bases. Trimming shortened V by 2 bases and J by 6 bases, and 19 bases separated the two germline ends. This CDR3 region has 16 residues. The germline V gene has CDR1 MNHNS and CDR2 SASEGT. The DNA of the CDR3 is TGTGCCAGCAGTGAACAGGGGCTCCTAGACCCCAATGGCTACACCTTC. Translated, it gives CASSEQGLLDPNGYTF.

This clone is a singleton in its sample. The genes are TRBV27 and TRBJ2-3, with no clear D. Deletions cut 5 bases from V and 0 bases from J, with 9 bases between. Germline-derived CDR1 and CDR2 are MNHEY and SMNVEV (reference sequence). This CDR3 has 14 amino acids. CDR3 sequence (DNA): TGTGCCAGCAGTCGTGATACAAGCACAGATACGCAGTATTTT. It codes for CASSRDTSTDTQYF.

This chain connects TRBV6-6 to TRBJ2-7; D might be TRBD2 (6 bases). Deletions cut 5 bases from V and 4 bases from J, with 12 bases between. This CDR3 comprises 13 residues. CDR1 and CDR2 from the germline V gene are MNHNY and SVGAGI (reference sequence). The CDR3 reads CASSGGTGYEQYF. The CDR3 nucleotides read TGTGCCAGCAGTGGTGGGACTGGGTACGAGCAGTACTTC.

A single count supports this clone. V is TRBV6-1 and J is TRBJ2-7; D uncertain. CDR1 MNHNS and CDR2 SASEGT come from the germline V gene. The CDR3 has 13 residues. Between the trimmed V and J ends, which lost 6 bases and 0 bases, there was a span of 9 bases. This CDR3 reads CASSNGYSYEQYF. In nucleotides, the CDR3 is TGTGCCAGCAGCAACGGTTACTCCTACGAGCAGTACTTC.

The chain employs TRBV10-3 and TRBJ2-1; TRBD2 aligns across 13 bases. Germline CDR1 is ENHRY and CDR2 is SYGVKD. V lost 3 bases and J lost 0; bases outside the gene matches: 5. The CDR3 has 18 amino acids. The CDR3 protein is CAISETSGRESSYNEQFF. The CDR3 bases are TGTGCCATCAGTGAAACTAGCGGGAGGGAGAGCTCCTACAATGAGCAGTTCTTC.

This chain uses TRBV5-1 with TRBJ2-3, with D unclear. The germline gives CDR1 SGHRS, CDR2 YFSETQ. V was shortened by 4 bases and J by 3 bases, with 6 bases between the two germline ends. This CDR3 comprises 12 residues. The CDR3 region is CASSRETDTQYF. The CDR3 nucleotides read TGCGCCAGCAGCAGGGAAACAGATACGCAGTATTTT.

The V and J genes are TRBV4-1 and TRBJ1-5; 8 nucleotides match TRBD1. The V gene's germline CDR1 is MGHRA and CDR2 YSYEKL. Trimming removed 0 bases from V and 6 bases from J; junction bases left unmatched: 7. This CDR3 is 16 amino acids long. Here the CDR3 reads CASSQDPGGGFQPQHF. In nucleotides, the CDR3 is TGCGCCAGCAGCCAAGATCCAGGGGGCGGATTTCAGCCCCAGCATTTT.

The chain carries TRBV4-2 and TRBJ1-4; D is perhaps TRBD1 (5 bases). Germline V gene data show CDR1 as LGHNA and CDR2 as YNFKEQ. CDR3 size: 12 residues. Trimming stripped 5 bases from V and 8 bases from J, with 9 bases between. CDR3 region: CASSEGAEKLFF. The CDR3 bases are TGTGCCAGCAGCGAAGGGGCGGAAAAACTGTTTTTT.

The sample holds one count of this clone. Additional DNA sequences in this sample encode the identical CDR3. The rearrangement links TRBV7-2 to TRBJ1-2; D call uncertain. The ends were cut back, 0 bases at V and 7 bases at J, with 6 bases in the middle. The CDR3 spans 12 residues. Germline V gives CDR1 SGHTA, CDR2 FQGNSA. The CDR3 reads CASSLAGFGYTF. CDR3 coding DNA: TGTGCCAGCAGCTTAGCTGGATTTGGCTACACCTTC.

The chain employs TRBV9 and TRBJ1-5; TRBD1 matches at 7 bases. Germline loops: CDR1 SGDLS, CDR2 YYNGEE. The CDR3 contains 15 residues. The V segment lost 4 bases and the J segment 1 base; nucleotides outside the gene matches: 5. The CDR3 coding sequence is TGTGCCAGCAGCAAACAGGGGACAAGCAATCAGCCCCAGCATTTT. It specifies CASSKQGTSNQPQHF.

The chain joins TRBV5-6 to TRBJ1-2; D possibly corresponds to TRBD1 (6 bases). The CDR3 has 13 residues. Trimming took off 6 bases at V and 4 bases at J, with 13 bases between the two ends. Looked up from germline, CDR1 is SGHDT and CDR2 is YYEEEE. CDR3 residues: CASKTTGGYGYTF. For the CDR3, the DNA is TGTGCCAGCAAAACGACAGGAGGCTATGGCTACACCTTC.

V usage is TRBV30 and J usage is TRBJ2-5; 8 bases fit TRBD2. The CDR3 has 17 residues. Germline V gene sequence: CDR1 GTSNPN, CDR2 SVGIG (reference sequence). After removal of 0 bases from V and 5 bases from J, the junction contained 14 bases not matched to a gene. The CDR3 loop is CAWSVLMKGGGIETQYF. The DNA for the CDR3 is TGTGCCTGGAGTGTACTTATGAAGGGCGGGGGGATTGAGACCCAGTACTTC.

The CDR3 here is CASFQGPSNTGELFF. The DNA of the CDR3 is TGCGCCTCTTTCCAGGGGCCCTCGAACACCGGGGAGCTGTTTTTT. V is TRBV5-1 and J is TRBJ2-2; D perhaps matches TRBD1 (6 bases). CDR1 is SGHRS, CDR2 YFSETQ, per germline. This CDR3 is 15 amino acids long. The V end lost 10 bases, the J end lost 0 bases, and 16 bases lay between the germline ends. The whole variable domain, filled in from reference TRBV5-1 and TRBJ2-2, reads KAGVTQTPRYLIKTRGQQVTLSCSPISGHRSVSWYQQTPGQGLQFLFEYFSETQRNKGNFPGRFSGRQFSNSRSEMNVSTLELGDSALYLCASFQGPSNTGELFFGEGSRLTVL.

The J gene is TRBJ1-2, the V gene TRBV7-8, with TRBD1 matching 9 bases. The V gene's germline CDR1 is SGHVS and CDR2 FQNEAQ. With 0 bases clipped from V and 10 bases from J, the junction kept 3 bases outside the gene matches. The CDR3 has 13 amino acids. The CDR3 coding sequence is TGTGCCAGCAGCTTAGCCCGGACAGGGGACTACACCTTC. Encoded protein: CASSLARTGDYTF. The full variable domain, with the rest looked up from reference TRBV7-8 and TRBJ1-2, is GAGVSQSPRYKVAKRGQDVALRCDPISGHVSLFWYQQALGQGPEFLTYFQNEAQLDKSGLPSDRFFAERPEGSVSTLKIQRTQQEDSAVYLCASSLARTGDYTFGSGTRLTVV.

This rearrangement joins TRBV19 to TRBJ2-5, with TRBD1 matching over 8 bases. This CDR3 spans 15 amino acids. Germline V gene lookup returns CDR1 LNHDA and CDR2 SQIVND (reference sequence). V was clipped by 4 bases and J by 1 base; unmatched bases: 5. The CDR3 here is CASSTQGTGQETQYF. DNA for the CDR3: TGTGCCAGTAGTACGCAAGGGACAGGCCAAGAGACCCAGTACTTC. The variable domain in full, with the rest retrieved from reference TRBV19 and TRBJ2-5, is DGGITQSPKYLFRKEGQNVTLSCEQNLNHDAMYWYRQDPGQGLRLIYYSQIVNDFQKGDIAEGYSVSREKKESFPLTVTSAQKNPTAFYLCASSTQGTGQETQYFGPGTRLLVL.

V is TRBV27 and J is TRBJ2-2; 10 positions match TRBD1. Germline values: CDR1 MNHEY, CDR2 SMNVEV (reference sequence). V trimming: 7 bases; J trimming: 5 bases; junction bases outside the gene matches: 4. The CDR3 loop spans 14 amino acids. The CDR3 loop is CASMRGQGTGELFF. The CDR3 DNA reads TGTGCCAGCATGAGGGGACAGGGGACCGGGGAGCTGTTTTTT.

The chain links TRBV7-2 to TRBJ2-5, with D possibly TRBD2 on 6 matching bases. Germline CDR1 reads SGHTA; CDR2 reads FQGNSA. The CDR3 sequence is 12 residues long. Trimming cost V 8 bases and J 4 bases, with 11 bases left between them. The CDR3, as DNA: TGTGCCAGCCAAGTGGGAGGAGAGACCCAGTACTTC. This translates into CASQVGGETQYF.

The chain employs TRBV11-2 and TRBJ2-7; the D call may be TRBD1 or TRBD2 (5 bases each). CDR3 length: 14 amino acids. V was trimmed by 2 bases and J by 5 bases, leaving 13 bases between them. Germline V gives CDR1 SGHAT, CDR2 FQNNGV. The CDR3 loop is CASSLISGTHEQYF. In DNA form, the CDR3 reads TGTGCCAGCAGCTTAATATCAGGGACCCACGAGCAGTACTTC.

This chain links TRBV4-1 with TRBJ2-3; 15 nucleotides align to TRBD2. CDR3 length: 20 amino acids. J gave up 1 base and V 0 bases, and 8 bases lay outside the gene matches. Germline-derived CDR1 and CDR2 are MGHRA and YSYEKL. The CDR3 here is CASSQDQGLAGGRGTDTQYF. The CDR3 bases are TGCGCCAGCAGCCAAGATCAAGGACTAGCGGGAGGGCGGGGCACAGATACGCAGTATTTT.

The table lists this clone with a few counts. This CDR3 is also generated by other DNA sequences in the sample. The chain couples TRBV5-1 to TRBJ1-2; no firm D call. Trimming pared 0 bases from V and 2 bases from J, leaving 5 bases between. Germline CDR1 and CDR2: SGHRS and YFSETQ. The CDR3 contains 13 residues. The CDR3: CASSLGENYGYTF. The CDR3 bases are TGCGCCAGCAGCTTGGGGGAGAACTATGGCTACACCTTC. The entire variable domain, with the rest obtained from reference TRBV5-1 and TRBJ1-2, is as follows: KAGVTQTPRYLIKTRGQQVTLSCSPISGHRSVSWYQQTPGQGLQFLFEYFSETQRNKGNFPGRFSGRQFSNSRSEMNVSTLELGDSALYLCASSLGENYGYTFGSGTRLTVV.

The rearrangement links TRBV18 to TRBJ2-2; D is perhaps TRBD1 (5 bases). Trimming removed 0 bases at V and 0 bases at J, with 11 bases between. This CDR3 is built from 17 residues. Per the germline V gene, CDR1 is KGHSH and CDR2 is LQKENI. CDR3 sequence reads: CASSPPNRGTNTGELFF. In DNA form, the CDR3 reads TGTGCCAGCTCACCACCGAATAGGGGCACGAACACCGGGGAGCTGTTTTTT.